Following are 28 T cell receptor beta chains from one sample sequenced in a study of human T cells and chemical hapten exposure. One entry per CDR3 protein, called by TCRdb with MiXCR from the RACE reads. Of roughly 50,000 distinct CDR3 sequences detected, approximately 10% appear once; the ten largest clones hold 1.5% to 2%. Time point indicated: patch test 1, 2 weeks after DPC sensitization. Specified treatment: therapeutic diphenylcyclopropenone sensitization with weekly scalp DPC. Before extraction, the whole blood was not fractionated, and total RNA was taken from it. The sample was whole blood, taken in connection with sensitization to the hapten diphenylcyclopropenone (DPC). These receptors came from a woman aged 40 to 50 with alopecia areata. Some clones in this sample may be carry-over from other donors' samples.

This clonotype was seen a few times. The V and J genes are TRBV28 and TRBJ2-7; D is perhaps TRBD1 or TRBD2 (5 bases each). The germline gives CDR1 MDHEN, CDR2 SYDVKM. Trimming shortened V by 6 bases and J by 3 bases, and 12 bases separated the two germline ends. The CDR3 totals 13 residues. The CDR3 here is CASSLIGGYEQYF. The DNA of the CDR3 is TGTGCCAGCAGCCTTATTGGGGGCTACGAGCAGTACTTC.

This clonotype was seen only a few times. The rearrangement joins TRBV21-1 to TRBJ1-3; TRBD1 was called by the table and not checked on the DNA. TRBV21-1 counts as a pseudogene. This CDR3 is built from 16 residues. The CDR3 DNA sequence: TGTGCCAGCAGCAAAGCGGGGACAGGAAAGGACAACACCATATATTTT. It encodes CASSKAGTGKDNTIYF.

The chain uses TRBV20-1 and TRBJ2-3; D perhaps matches TRBD1 (6 bases). V was trimmed by 2 bases and J by 2 bases, leaving 14 bases between them. Germline values: CDR1 DFQATT, CDR2 SNEGSKA (reference sequence). The CDR3 totals 15 residues. This CDR3 reads CSARRSDRYTDTQYF. CDR3 DNA: TGCAGTGCTAGACGTTCGGACAGATACACAGATACGCAGTATTTT.

The sample holds many counts of this clonotype. The chain links TRBV2 to TRBJ2-1; 16 positions agree with TRBD2. CDR1 is SNHLY, CDR2 FYNNEI, per germline. The CDR3 has 18 residues. V dropped 6 bases and J dropped 7; count of bases not matched to a gene: 12. This CDR3 is CASSLSGLAGGQRNEQFF. The CDR3 DNA follows: TGTGCCAGCAGCCTCTCGGGACTAGCGGGGGGGCAAAGGAATGAGCAGTTCTTC. Full variable domain (missing parts from reference TRBV2 and TRBJ2-1): EPEVTQTPSHQVTQMGQEVILRCVPISNHLYFYWYRQILGQKVEFLVSFYNNEISEKSEIFDDQFSVERPDGSNFTLKIRSTKLEDSAMYFCASSLSGLAGGQRNEQFFGPGTRLTVL.

Details on this clonotype: This may stem from a read error, because a much larger clone lies one nucleotide away. The V call is TRBV5-1, the J call TRBJ2-7; maybe TRBD2 (5 bases). This CDR3 region has 16 residues. CDR1 is SGHRS and CDR2 is YFSETQ in the germline V gene. The DNA for the CDR3 is TGCGCCAGCAGCTGGCCCCAAGGGCGGGCGCACTACGAGCTGTACTTC. Protein product: CASSWPQGRAHYELYF.

This clonotype has more than one count but fewer than ten. The CDR3 sequence is CSATPPLGAISSYEQYF. The CDR3 coding sequence is TGCAGTGCCACACCCCCGTTGGGGGCGATATCCTCCTACGAGCAGTACTTC. This chain joins TRBV20-1 and TRBJ2-7, with TRBD1 as a possible D gene (6 bases). CDR1 is DFQATT and CDR2 is SNEGSKA in the germline V gene (reference sequence). V dropped 6 bases and J dropped 0 bases, with 24 bases sitting between them. This CDR3 has 17 residues.

This clonotype has a count of ten or more. V usage is TRBV6-6 and J usage is TRBJ1-2, with D tentatively TRBD1 (6 bases). The V end lost 7 bases, the J end lost 4 bases, and 19 bases lay between the germline ends. The V gene's germline CDR1 is MNHNY and CDR2 SVGAGI (reference sequence). This CDR3 is built from 15 residues. The CDR3 nucleotides are TGTGCCAGCAATACCCAGGACAGTATCCTCTATGGCTACACCTTC. This gives the protein CASNTQDSILYGYTF.

This clonotype was seen a handful of times. The chain couples TRBV7-9 to TRBJ1-1, with D maybe TRBD1 (6 bases). Trimming removed 5 bases from V and 4 bases from J, with 14 bases in between. The CDR3 consists of 14 residues. Germline CDR1 SEHNR, CDR2 FQNEAQ (reference sequence). The CDR3 region is CASSLDQGSTEAFF. The CDR3 DNA sequence: TGTGCCAGCAGCCTCGACCAGGGGAGCACTGAAGCTTTCTTT.

This clonotype was observed many times. V is TRBV11-2 and J is TRBJ2-3; no reliable D call. The CDR3 loop spans 13 amino acids. Germline-derived CDR1 and CDR2 are SGHAT and FQNNGV. V lost 1 base and J 3 bases, leaving 5 bases between the germline ends. DNA of the CDR3: TGTGCCAGCAGCTTAGGACGGACAGATACGCAGTATTTT. This translates into CASSLGRTDTQYF.

Many counts were recorded for this clonotype. This chain links TRBV4-3 with TRBJ2-2, with TRBD1 matching over 10 bases. CDR1 is LGHNA, CDR2 YSLEER, per germline. This CDR3 region has 17 residues. The trim removed 0 bases at V and 5 bases at J, leaving 6 bases unmatched. The CDR3 nucleotides read TGCGCCAGCAGCCAAGAGGGTGGACAGGGGGGGACCGGGGAGCTGTTTTTT. This codes for CASSQEGGQGGTGELFF.

This clonotype was recorded many times. V gene TRBV15 combines with J gene TRBJ2-3; TRBD1 agrees at 8 bases. The germline CDR1 and CDR2 sequences are LNHNV and YYDKDF (reference sequence). Losses at the gene ends were 5 bases for V and 3 bases for J; bases not matched to a gene: 7. The CDR3 length is 15 residues. In DNA, the CDR3 is TGTGCCACCAGCCTCTCGACAGGGGCGACAGATACGCAGTATTTT. Translation: CATSLSTGATDTQYF. The entire variable domain, with the rest obtained from reference TRBV15 and TRBJ2-3, is as follows: DAMVIQNPRYQVTQFGKPVTLSCSQTLNHNVMYWYQQKSSQAPKLLFHYYDKDFNNEADTPDNFQSRRPNTSFCFLDIRSPGLGDTAMYLCATSLSTGATDTQYFGPGTRLTVL.

This clonotype turned up a few times. The chain joins TRBV19 to TRBJ2-5, with TRBD1 as a possible D gene (6 bases). The CDR3 loop spans 20 amino acids. Trimming stripped 5 bases from V and 0 bases from J, with 28 bases between. Germline V CDR1 and CDR2: LNHDA, SQIVND (reference sequence). As DNA, the CDR3 is TGTGCCAGTAGTTACCGACAGACAGGTTCCGTTATTGGGTACCAAGAGACCCAGTACTTC. It yields the protein CASSYRQTGSVIGYQETQYF.

This clonotype has only a few counts. The V call is TRBV6-5, the J call TRBJ2-7, with 8 bases that match TRBD2. The CDR3 runs to 15 residues. The ends lost 4 bases at V and 2 bases at J; junction bases unmatched: 7. CDR1 is MNHEY and CDR2 is SVGAGI in the germline V gene. The CDR3 loop reads CASSWRGDLPYEQYF. The CDR3 DNA follows: TGTGCCAGCAGTTGGCGGGGGGACCTCCCCTACGAGCAGTACTTC.

The chain is built from TRBV7-9 and TRBJ1-5, with D perhaps TRBD1 (6 bases). Germline loops: CDR1 SEHNR, CDR2 FQNEAQ (reference sequence). This CDR3 region has 14 residues. The V gene lost 5 bases and the J gene lost 7 bases, with 15 bases spanning the gap. The CDR3 loop is CASSQSQGLQPQHF. CDR3 bases: TGTGCCAGCAGCCAATCCCAGGGGTTGCAGCCCCAGCATTTT.

Only a few counts were recorded for this clonotype. The chain recombines TRBV21-1 with TRBJ2-5; the table's D call, TRBD1, has no DNA check behind it. TRBV21-1 is a pseudogene segment. This CDR3 is built from 15 residues. CDR3 residues: CASSNFRGHQETQYF. The CDR3 region has the DNA TGTGCCAGCAGCAACTTCAGGGGTCACCAAGAGACCCAGTACTTC.

The chain carries TRBV11-2 and TRBJ2-5; 8 positions match TRBD2. The CDR3 is 14 residues long. The V and J ends lost 4 bases and 4 bases, in that order; junction bases with no gene match: 5. Per the germline V gene, CDR1 is SGHAT and CDR2 is FQNNGV. The CDR3 sequence: CASSSGTRRETQYF. In DNA, the CDR3 is TGTGCCAGCAGCTCCGGGACTAGAAGAGAGACCCAGTACTTC.

The chain uses TRBV28 and TRBJ2-1, with D perhaps given as TRBD1 or TRBD2 (5 bases each). This CDR3 comprises 14 residues. Trimming took off 9 bases at V and 2 bases at J, with 14 bases between the two ends. Germline V lookup: CDR1 MDHEN, CDR2 SYDVKM. CDR3 sequence reads: CASGEGLPYNEQFF. Here the CDR3 DNA reads TGTGCCAGTGGCGAGGGGCTACCCTACAATGAGCAGTTCTTC.

In this sample, this clonotype turned up many times. This chain connects TRBV2 to TRBJ1-2; TRBD1 aligns across 7 bases. Germline values: CDR1 SNHLY, CDR2 FYNNEI. The CDR3 contains 15 residues. The junction had 8 bases not matched to a gene; V was cut back by 6 bases and J by 1 base. The CDR3 nucleotides read TGTGCCAGCAGCCGACAGGGAATTGGTAACTATGGCTACACCTTC. It yields the protein CASSRQGIGNYGYTF.

This clonotype was detected many times. The chain employs TRBV7-9 and TRBJ2-5; TRBD2 matches 11 bases. The trim removed 5 bases at V and 5 bases at J, leaving 7 bases unmatched. Germline V gene data show CDR1 as SEHNR and CDR2 as FQNEAQ (reference sequence). The CDR3 sequence is 15 residues long. CDR3 sequence reads: CASSPGTSGGETQYF. DNA of the CDR3: TGTGCCAGCAGCCCCGGGACTAGCGGAGGGGAGACCCAGTACTTC.

The sample holds a few counts of this clonotype. J is TRBJ1-6 and V is TRBV30, with D tentatively TRBD1 (5 bases). The V gene's germline CDR1 is GTSNPN and CDR2 SVGIG (reference sequence). Trimming took off 5 bases at V and 6 bases at J, with 14 bases between the two ends. CDR3 length: 14 residues. The CDR3 region is CAWDPGTANSPLHF. The DNA for the CDR3 is TGTGCCTGGGATCCCGGGACGGCTAATTCACCCCTCCACTTT.

At least ten counts were recorded for this clonotype. The chain uses TRBV4-1 and TRBJ2-5; D is uncertain. There are 15 residues in the CDR3. CDR1 is MGHRA, CDR2 YSYEKL, per germline. V lost 2 bases and J lost 4, with 14 bases in between. In nucleotides, the CDR3 is TGCGCCAGCAGCCAAAGTCCCGGGCTTTTAGAGACCCAGTACTTC. This gives the protein CASSQSPGLLETQYF.

The sample holds a few counts of this clonotype. In DNA, the CDR3 is TGTGCCAGCAGTTCCCGGGACACCGAAACCCAGTACTTC. Translation gives CASSSRDTETQYF. This rearrangement joins TRBV28 to TRBJ2-7; TRBD1 might be the D (6 bases). V lost 4 bases, J lost 10 bases, and 17 bases lay in between. The germline gives CDR1 MDHEN, CDR2 SYDVKM. The CDR3 spans 13 residues.

This clonotype was seen more than once but under ten times. The rearrangement uses TRBV6-5 and TRBJ2-7; 10 nucleotides line up with TRBD1. The V segment lost 5 bases and the J segment 4 bases; nucleotides outside the gene matches: 5. Per germline, CDR1 MNHEY and CDR2 SVGAGI. This CDR3 is built from 14 residues. CDR3 region: CASSRTGGSYEQYF. The DNA of the CDR3 is TGTGCCAGCAGTAGGACAGGGGGATCTTACGAGCAGTACTTC.

Of note for this clonotype: As the CDR3 is not closed by the conserved phenylalanine or tryptophan, this likely results from a read error. The chain recombines TRBV19 with TRBJ2-3, with D perhaps matching TRBD1 (6 bases). CDR1 and CDR2 from the germline V gene are LNHDA and SQIVND (reference sequence). V was shortened by 2 bases and J by 5 bases, with 8 bases between the two germline ends. The CDR3 covers 13 residues. CDR3 in amino acids: CASSIQGLDTQYS. DNA for the CDR3: TGTGCCAGTAGTATACAGGGGCTAGATACGCAGTATTCT.

This clonotype was seen more than once but under ten times. The gene calls are TRBV11-2 and TRBJ1-2, with unresolved D. The CDR3 runs to 14 residues. Germline V lookup: CDR1 SGHAT, CDR2 FQNNGV. Trimming left V 3 bases short and J 2 bases short, with 10 bases between. This CDR3 is CASSFSDLNYGYTF. In DNA form, the CDR3 reads TGTGCCAGCAGCTTCTCTGATTTAAACTATGGCTACACCTTC.

This clonotype was detected a few times. The chain employs TRBV20-1 and TRBJ2-5, with unresolved D. CDR1 DFQATT and CDR2 SNEGSKA come from the germline V gene (reference sequence). V was shortened by 5 bases and J by 5 bases, with 18 bases between the two germline ends. The CDR3 runs 14 residues. CDR3 sequence reads: CSAPASWDLETQYF. The CDR3 region has the DNA TGCAGTGCTCCGGCTAGTTGGGATCTGGAGACCCAGTACTTC.

A few counts support this clonotype. This chain joins TRBV7-3 and TRBJ2-6; D is uncertain. The germline gives CDR1 SGHTA, CDR2 FQGTGA. Trimming left V 5 bases short and J 3 bases short, with 8 bases between. This CDR3 region has 14 residues. CDR3 coding DNA: TGTGCCAGCAGCCCCACGGATGGGGCCAACGTCCTGACTTTC. This gives the protein CASSPTDGANVLTF.

The rearrangement uses TRBV9 and TRBJ1-2; perhaps TRBD1 as D (5 bases). This CDR3 contains 14 residues. CDR1 and CDR2 from the germline V gene are SGDLS and YYNGEE. Trimming removed 3 bases from V and 3 bases from J, with 12 bases in between. CDR3 residues: CASSGDSSHYGYTF. The CDR3 DNA sequence: TGTGCCAGCAGCGGGGACTCATCTCACTATGGCTACACCTTC.